The 31 T cell receptor beta chains in this list originate from one sample, sequenced in a study of blood T cell repertoires in COVID-19. Here immunoSEQ multiplex PCR was the method, and the copy in TCRdb shows in-frame clones only, minus some. The sample yields around 270,000 clones, under 85% seen once. Sequencing was performed on peripheral blood. Receptors were obtained from a human donor with COVID-19, enrolled during active disease. The donor label of this sample is uncertain.

V is TRBV14 and J is TRBJ1-2; D possibly corresponds to TRBD1 (5 bases). The CDR3 consists of 13 residues. Trimming took off 3 bases at V and 5 bases at J, with 10 bases between the two ends. The germline gives CDR1 SGHDN, CDR2 FVKESK. In DNA, the CDR3 is TGTGCCAGCAGCCAGTCGGGGGGGTATGGCTACACCTTC. This sequence encodes CASSQSGGYGYTF.

The V and J genes are TRBV9 and TRBJ2-5, with 8 positions matching TRBD2. V shed 0 bases, J shed 4 bases, and the junction held 8 bases outside the gene matches. CDR3 length: 16 amino acids. Germline V lookup: CDR1 SGDLS, CDR2 YYNGEE. In DNA, the CDR3 is TGTGCCAGCAGCGTAGGGGCGGGAGGAGCCGGAGAGACCCAGTACTTC. Translated, it gives CASSVGAGGAGETQYF.

Written as DNA, the CDR3 is TGTGCCAGCAGCTTGGAGGGGCTGAACACTGAAGCTTTCTTT. Its protein product is CASSLEGLNTEAFF. The V gene is TRBV7-3, the J gene TRBJ1-1, with D possibly being TRBD1 (5 bases). Germline CDR1 reads SGHTA; CDR2 reads FQGTGA. This CDR3 is built from 14 residues. V was trimmed by 3 bases and J by 0 bases, leaving 8 bases between them.

This clone was counted a few times. This chain joins TRBV11-3 and TRBJ2-3, with D unclear. Germline CDR1 SGHNT, CDR2 YENEEA. Trimming took off 2 bases at V and 5 bases at J, with 11 bases between the two ends. This CDR3 region has 14 residues. In DNA form, the CDR3 reads TGTGCCAGCAGCTTATCACCGGTGGTAGATACGCAGTATTTT. This sequence encodes CASSLSPVVDTQYF.

CDR3 loop: CASSQRTGGGEQYF. The DNA of the CDR3 is TGTGCCAGCAGCCAACGAACGGGAGGAGGCGAGCAGTACTTC. The chain combines TRBV7-2 with TRBJ2-7, with 7 nucleotides matching TRBD2. After removal of 5 bases from V and 6 bases from J, the junction contained 10 bases not matched to a gene. Germline CDR1 is SGHTA and CDR2 is FQGNSA. This CDR3 region has 14 residues.

This chain joins TRBV6-4 and TRBJ2-6; 7 bases match TRBD1. V gave up 6 bases and J gave up 0 bases; unmatched junction bases: 2. Germline V gives CDR1 MRHNA, CDR2 SNTAGT. The CDR3 has 15 amino acids. As DNA, the CDR3 is TGTGCCAGCAGCGGGGACAGCTCTGGGGCCAACGTCCTGACTTTC. It translates to CASSGDSSGANVLTF.

This clone was detected only a few times. This chain uses TRBV5-1 with TRBJ1-1; 8 positions agree with TRBD1. V shed 5 bases and J 8 bases; nucleotides not matched to a gene: 11. The CDR3 runs to 14 residues. CDR1 is SGHRS and CDR2 is YFSETQ in the germline V gene. The CDR3 loop reads CASRIPGQALEAFF. The CDR3 DNA follows: TGCGCCAGCAGAATCCCGGGACAGGCTCTAGAAGCTTTCTTT.

The chain has TRBV7-9 and TRBJ1-1, with D possibly being TRBD1 (5 bases). The length of the CDR3 is 15 residues. CDR1 is SEHNR and CDR2 is FQNEAQ in the germline V gene (reference sequence). Trimming cost V 5 bases and J 1 base, with 14 bases left between them. CDR3 region: CASSPGWRGNTEAFF. The CDR3, as DNA: TGTGCCAGCAGCCCTGGGTGGAGGGGGAACACTGAAGCTTTCTTT.

The CDR3 sequence is CSVTGTRNGYTF. CDR3 coding DNA: TGCAGCGTTACGGGGACACGGAATGGCTACACCTTC. The chain couples TRBV29-1 to TRBJ1-2, with a possible D match to TRBD1 (6 bases). Germline V gene data show CDR1 as SQVTM and CDR2 as ANQGSEA. V was clipped by 5 bases and J by 6 bases, with 13 bases between them. This CDR3 comprises 12 residues.

As DNA, the CDR3 is TGTGCCAGCAGAGGACAGGGGACGTACAATGAGCAGTTCTTC. This translates into CASRGQGTYNEQFF. The V and J genes are TRBV28 and TRBJ2-1; TRBD1 matches at 9 bases. CDR1 is MDHEN, CDR2 SYDVKM, per germline. The junction had 4 bases not matched to a gene; V was cut back by 6 bases and J by 4 bases. This CDR3 region has 14 residues.

V gene TRBV9 combines with J gene TRBJ2-7, with 11 bases that match TRBD2. Germline CDR1 and CDR2: SGDLS and YYNGEE. The length of the CDR3 is 17 residues. J was trimmed by 2 bases and V by 0 bases; bases with no gene match: 7. In DNA, the CDR3 is TGTGCCAGCAGCGTAGAGCGGGGGACTAGCGGAACCTACGAGCAGTACTTC. It codes for CASSVERGTSGTYEQYF.

This clone was counted once. The genes are TRBV19 and TRBJ1-5; 7 nucleotides match TRBD1. J was trimmed by 13 bases and V by 4 bases; bases with no gene match: 7. The CDR3 extends over 12 amino acids. Germline V gene lookup returns CDR1 LNHDA and CDR2 SQIVND (reference sequence). CDR3 bases: TGTGCCAGTAGTACCTCGGGACAGTCACAGCATTTT. It is translated as CASSTSGQSQHF.

The chain joins TRBV15 to TRBJ1-4; 9 bases align to TRBD1. With V trimmed by 1 base and J by 7 bases, 4 bases remained unmatched. Germline V CDR1 and CDR2: LNHNV, YYDKDF (reference sequence). The length of the CDR3 is 15 residues. The CDR3 nucleotides are TGTGCCACCAGCAGAGGGACAGGGGAGGGTGAAAAACTGTTTTTT. Encoded protein: CATSRGTGEGEKLFF.

The rearrangement links TRBV4-1 to TRBJ1-3, with D possibly being TRBD1 (5 bases). This CDR3 region has 15 residues. V was trimmed by 3 bases and J by 2 bases, leaving 11 bases between them. The germline V gene encodes CDR1 MGHRA and CDR2 YSYEKL. The CDR3 DNA sequence: TGCGCCAGCAGCCAGGGGGGGGAGGCTGGAAACACCATATATTTT. Translating it yields CASSQGGEAGNTIYF.

The chain links TRBV19 to TRBJ1-5; 9 bases agree with TRBD1. Losses at the gene ends were 8 bases for V and 11 bases for J; bases not matched to a gene: 10. CDR3 length: 13 amino acids. The germline gives CDR1 LNHDA, CDR2 SQIVND (reference sequence). The CDR3 is CASGRDRDAAQHF. The CDR3 nucleotides read TGTGCCAGTGGCCGGGACAGGGACGCGGCCCAGCATTTT. Full variable domain (outside the CDR3, taken from reference TRBV19 and TRBJ1-5): DGGITQSPKYLFRKEGQNVTLSCEQNLNHDAMYWYRQDPGQGLRLIYYSQIVNDFQKGDIAEGYSVSREKKESFPLTVTSAQKNPTAFYLCASGRDRDAAQHFGDGTRLSIL.

This rearrangement joins TRBV15 to TRBJ1-2, with no clear D. The CDR3 runs to 13 residues. CDR1 is LNHNV, CDR2 YYDKDF, per germline (reference sequence). The ends were cut back, 6 bases at V and 1 base at J, with 9 bases in the middle. The CDR3 sequence is CATRGEVNYGYTF. CDR3 DNA sequence: TGTGCCACCAGAGGCGAGGTTAACTATGGCTACACCTTC.

The V call is TRBV5-1, the J call TRBJ2-1; a possible D gene is TRBD1 (6 bases). The CDR3 consists of 15 residues. Germline CDR1 reads SGHRS; CDR2 reads YFSETQ. Trimming left V 0 bases short and J 6 bases short, with 13 bases between. This CDR3 reads CASSLAQGKPNEQFF. CDR3 DNA sequence: TGCGCCAGCAGCTTGGCACAGGGCAAGCCCAATGAGCAGTTCTTC.

The chain combines TRBV29-1 with TRBJ1-2; TRBD1 aligns across 8 bases. The ends lost 0 bases at V and 7 bases at J; junction bases unmatched: 7. The CDR3 has 14 residues. Looked up from germline, CDR1 is SQVTM and CDR2 is ANQGSEA. The CDR3 here is CSVEDPSTGVGYTF. CDR3 in DNA: TGCAGCGTTGAAGATCCCTCGACAGGGGTTGGCTACACCTTC.

The chain employs TRBV5-5 and TRBJ1-1; the match to TRBD1 covers 7 bases. The CDR3 contains 15 residues. The germline CDR1 and CDR2 sequences are SGHKS and YYEKEE (reference sequence). The junction had 9 bases not matched to a gene; V was cut back by 3 bases and J by 4 bases. CDR3 bases: TGTGCCAGCAGCTACGGACAGGCCGGGGGCACTGAAGCTTTCTTT. Encoded protein: CASSYGQAGGTEAFF.

The CDR3 coding sequence is TGTGCCAGCAGTGGAGGCCTCCCGGGAGGCTACACCTTC. This codes for CASSGGLPGGYTF. This chain joins TRBV2 and TRBJ1-2; no definite D call. CDR1 and CDR2 from the germline V gene are SNHLY and FYNNEI. The CDR3 has 13 residues. Trimming removed 4 bases at V and 8 bases at J, with 14 bases between.

The J gene is TRBJ1-5, the V gene TRBV28; D gene unclear. CDR1 MDHEN and CDR2 SYDVKM come from the germline V gene. The CDR3 totals 13 residues. With 3 bases removed from V and 7 bases from J, the gap between germline ends came to 10 bases. The CDR3 nucleotides read TGTGCCAGCAGTTTTGGGAGAATCCAGCCCCAGCATTTT. This translates into CASSFGRIQPQHF.

This clone was observed a single time. The genes are TRBV5-4 and TRBJ1-1; 7 bases line up with TRBD1. V was pared by 6 bases and J by 6 bases, with 8 bases of the junction left unmatched. CDR1 and CDR2 from the germline V gene are SGHNT and YYREEE (reference sequence). There are 13 residues in the CDR3. For the CDR3, the DNA is TGTGCCAGCACCAAACTGGGGACAGCTGAAGCTTTCTTT. This encodes CASTKLGTAEAFF. The full variable domain, its missing parts supplied by reference TRBV5-4 and TRBJ1-1, is ETGVTQSPTHLIKTRGQQVTLRCSSQSGHNTVSWYQQALGQGPQFIFQYYREEENGRGNFPPRFSGLQFPNYSSELNVNALELDDSALYLCASTKLGTAEAFFGQGTRLTVV.

The chain combines TRBV7-9 with TRBJ1-1, with 7 bases lining up with TRBD1. Trimming took 6 bases from V and 5 from J; bases not matched to a gene: 0. The length of the CDR3 is 11 residues. CDR1 SEHNR and CDR2 FQNEAQ come from the germline V gene (reference sequence). The CDR3 nucleotides are TGTGCCAGCAGACAGGGGACTGAAGCTTTCTTT. Translating gives CASRQGTEAFF.

The chain carries TRBV7-2 and TRBJ1-1; tentatively, D is TRBD1 (5 bases). With 3 bases removed from V and 0 bases from J, the gap between germline ends came to 11 bases. This CDR3 contains 15 residues. CDR1 and CDR2 (germline): SGHTA, FQGNSA. As DNA, the CDR3 is TGTGCCAGCAGCTTGACAGCGATCCTGAACACTGAAGCTTTCTTT. Protein product: CASSLTAILNTEAFF. Supplemented by reference TRBV7-2 and TRBJ1-1, the full variable domain reads GAGVSQSPSNKVTEKGKDVELRCDPISGHTALYWYRQSLGQGLEFLIYFQGNSAPDKSGLPSDRFSAERTGGSVSTLTIQRTQQEDSAVYLCASSLTAILNTEAFFGQGTRLTVV.

V gene TRBV27 combines with J gene TRBJ2-1; 11 bases are shared with TRBD2. The CDR3 sequence is 16 residues long. Per the germline V gene, CDR1 is MNHEY and CDR2 is SMNVEV (reference sequence). V trimming: 5 bases; J trimming: 4 bases; junction bases outside the gene matches: 7. The CDR3 coding sequence is TGTGCCAGCAGTCCCTTAGCGGGAGGGAGGTACAATGAGCAGTTCTTC. This translates into CASSPLAGGRYNEQFF.

The chain joins TRBV5-1 to TRBJ2-5; tentative D call: TRBD2 (6 bases). The germline CDR1 and CDR2 sequences are SGHRS and YFSETQ. The V gene lost 8 bases and the J gene lost 3 bases, with 17 bases spanning the gap. The CDR3 totals 14 residues. CDR3 sequence reads: CASKLGGMEETQYF. In DNA form, the CDR3 reads TGCGCCAGTAAACTGGGGGGAATGGAAGAGACCCAGTACTTC.

The chain carries TRBV4-3 and TRBJ2-7; 10 bases match TRBD2. Per germline, CDR1 LGHNA and CDR2 YSLEER. V gave up 0 bases and J gave up 6 bases; unmatched junction bases: 11. CDR3 length equals 17 residues. As DNA, the CDR3 is TGCGCCAGCAGCCAAGATAGCGGGTCTAGCGGGAGTGTCGAGCAGTACTTC. This translates into CASSQDSGSSGSVEQYF.

DNA of the CDR3: TGTGCCAGCCAAGTTGGGCAGGGGGCTCGACAGCCCCAGCATTTT. Translating it yields CASQVGQGARQPQHF. V gene TRBV19 combines with J gene TRBJ1-5; 8 bases match TRBD1. The CDR3 is made up of 15 amino acids. Germline-derived CDR1 and CDR2 are LNHDA and SQIVND (reference sequence). Unmatched junction bases numbered 14, after V lost 9 bases and J lost 7 bases.

V is TRBV28 and J is TRBJ1-1, with 9 bases lining up with TRBD1. CDR1 is MDHEN, CDR2 SYDVKM, per germline. V gave up 10 bases and J gave up 4 bases; unmatched junction bases: 13. CDR3 length: 15 residues. CDR3 coding DNA: TGTGCCACACGAATCTGGGGACAGGGAGGCACTGAAGCTTTCTTT. Its protein product is CATRIWGQGGTEAFF.

This sequence joins TRBV18 and TRBJ1-6, with a possible D match to TRBD1 (5 bases). From germline, CDR1 is KGHSH and CDR2 LQKENI. CDR3 size: 12 residues. V was clipped by 6 bases and J by 10 bases, with 10 bases between them. CDR3 in amino acids: CASSLGGSPLHF. CDR3 bases: TGTGCCAGCTCCCTCGGGGGGTCACCCCTCCACTTT.

This clone was counted a single time. This sample also contains other DNA sequences that code for the same CDR3. The CDR3 here is CASSLAGGDYGYTF. Here the CDR3 DNA reads TGCGCCAGCAGCTTGGCCGGTGGTGACTATGGCTACACCTTC. The chain is built from TRBV5-1 and TRBJ1-2; no clear D gene. Germline CDR1 SGHRS, CDR2 YFSETQ. Trimming removed 0 bases from V and 3 bases from J, with 9 bases in between. This CDR3 has 14 residues.